The 7 T cell receptor beta chains below all came from one sample that was sequenced in a study of OX40 agonist ivuxolimab in advanced cancers. Data came from immunoSEQ multiplex PCR; TCRdb stores just in-frame clones and leaves some out. The repertoire holds 50,000 to 70,000 clones, with about 93% as singletons. The specimen was CD4+ or CD8+ T cells sorted from blood, collected in a trial of the OX40 agonist ivuxolimab. All receptors come from an adult with an advanced solid tumor such as melanoma, head and neck, liver or kidney cancer.

The CDR3 coding sequence is TGTGCCAGCGGGACAGGGGCCGACGAGCAGTACTTC. Amino acids: CASGTGADEQYF. V and J are TRBV27 and TRBJ2-7; 10 bases agree with TRBD1. J was trimmed by 5 bases and V by 8 bases; bases with no gene match: 3. Germline values: CDR1 MNHEY, CDR2 SMNVEV (reference sequence). This CDR3 spans 12 amino acids.

The genes are TRBV18 and TRBJ1-4, with D hard to call. V shed 3 bases and J shed 4 bases, with 12 bases lying between them. The CDR3 length is 15 residues. Looked up from germline, CDR1 is KGHSH and CDR2 is LQKENI. CDR3 DNA sequence: TGTGCCAGCTCACCGAGGGCGGTGAATAATGAAAAACTGTTTTTT. Its translation is CASSPRAVNNEKLFF.

This rearrangement joins TRBV18 to TRBJ1-2, with TRBD1 identical over 10 bases. CDR3 length equals 14 residues. From germline, CDR1 is KGHSH and CDR2 LQKENI. Trimming cost V 4 bases and J 8 bases; bases outside gene matches: 7. This CDR3 is CASSRWDRGGGYTF. The CDR3 DNA reads as TGTGCCAGCTCACGCTGGGACAGGGGAGGCGGCTACACCTTC.

CDR3 residues: CASSAASGYEQYF. In DNA form, the CDR3 reads TGTGCCAGCAGCGCCGCCAGTGGTTACGAGCAGTACTTC. The chain is built from TRBV9 and TRBJ2-7, with D uncertain. V was shortened by 3 bases and J by 4 bases, with 11 bases between the two germline ends. The CDR3 runs to 13 residues. Per the germline V gene, CDR1 is SGDLS and CDR2 is YYNGEE.

V usage is TRBV4-3 and J usage is TRBJ2-7; TRBD1 might be the D (5 bases). V was trimmed by 0 bases and J by 3 bases, leaving 9 bases between them. This CDR3 comprises 14 residues. Germline V gives CDR1 LGHNA, CDR2 YSLEER. The CDR3 DNA reads TGCGCCAGCAGCCAAGACAGGGCAGGCTACGAGCAGTACTTC. This translates into CASSQDRAGYEQYF.

This chain connects TRBV7-8 to TRBJ1-2; 7 bases fit TRBD1. The V gene's germline CDR1 is SGHVS and CDR2 FQNEAQ. This CDR3 has 12 amino acids. V dropped 11 bases and J dropped 3; count of bases not matched to a gene: 6. CDR3 nucleotide sequence: TGTGCCTCAGGGGGGATCGACTATGGCTACACCTTC. Translated: CASGGIDYGYTF.

The chain joins TRBV6-5 to TRBJ1-2; no firm D call. The CDR3 contains 11 residues. Trimming pared 6 bases from V and 3 bases from J, leaving 5 bases between. CDR1 is MNHEY and CDR2 is SVGAGI in the germline V gene. CDR3 sequence (DNA): TGTGCCAGCAGGAGCCACTATGGCTACACCTTC. Amino acids: CASRSHYGYTF.